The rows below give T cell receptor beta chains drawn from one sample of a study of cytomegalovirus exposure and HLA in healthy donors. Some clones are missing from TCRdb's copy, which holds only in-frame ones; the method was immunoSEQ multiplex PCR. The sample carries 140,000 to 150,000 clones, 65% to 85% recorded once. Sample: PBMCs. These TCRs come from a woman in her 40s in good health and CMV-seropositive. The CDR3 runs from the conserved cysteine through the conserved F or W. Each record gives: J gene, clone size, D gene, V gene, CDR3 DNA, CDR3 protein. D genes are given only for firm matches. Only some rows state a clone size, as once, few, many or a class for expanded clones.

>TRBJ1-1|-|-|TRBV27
TGTGCCAGCCGCCGACAGAAGCTGATGAACACTGAAGCTTTCTTT
CASRRQKLMNTEAFF
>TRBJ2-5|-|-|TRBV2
TGTGCCAGCAGTGAACAGGGCGCACAAGAGACCCAGTACTTC
CASSEQGAQETQYF
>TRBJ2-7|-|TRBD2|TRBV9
TGTGCCAGCAGCGAGCAAGCGGGGGCCAGCTCCTACGAGCAGTACTTC
CASSEQAGASSYEQYF
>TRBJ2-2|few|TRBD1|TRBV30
TGTGCCTGGAGTACCGGGACAGGGGGCACCTACACCGGGGAGCTGTTTTTT
CAWSTGTGGTYTGELFF
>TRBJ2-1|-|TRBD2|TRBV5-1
TGCGCCAGCAGCTTGGCCGTAGCCAGCGGGGGTTGGGGGAGTGAGCAGTTCTTC
CASSLAVASGGWGSEQFF
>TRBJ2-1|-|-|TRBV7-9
TGTGCCAGCAGCTTATTTTCGGGTGATGCCGGGGGCAATGAGCAGTTCTTC
CASSLFSGDAGGNEQFF
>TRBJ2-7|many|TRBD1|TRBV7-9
TGTGCCAGCAGCTTTAGCCAGGGGGCTCAAGAGCAGTACTTC
CASSFSQGAQEQYF
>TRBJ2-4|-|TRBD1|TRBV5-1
TGCGCCAGCAGCTTGACAGGGGGCGATGTCAAAAACATTCAGTACTTC
CASSLTGGDVKNIQYF
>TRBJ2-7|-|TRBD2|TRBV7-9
TGTGCCAGCAGCTTAGATGGCGGGGGATACGAGCAGTACTTC
CASSLDGGGYEQYF
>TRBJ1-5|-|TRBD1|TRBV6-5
TGTGCCAGCCGATCGACAGGGGGCGCGGGTCAGCCCCAGCATTTT
CASRSTGGAGQPQHF
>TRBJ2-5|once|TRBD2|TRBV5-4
TGTGCCAGCAGTTCTCCGGGACTAGCCCAAGAGACCCAGTACTTC
CASSSPGLAQETQYF
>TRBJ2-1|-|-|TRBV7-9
TGTGCCAGCAGCTTTCCGCAGAATAGGGGGAATGAGCAGTTCTTC
CASSFPQNRGNEQFF
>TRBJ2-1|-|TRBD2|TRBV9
TGTGCCAGCAGCGTAGCACTAGCGGGGGGACGTGAAGATGAGCAGTTCTTC
CASSVALAGGREDEQFF
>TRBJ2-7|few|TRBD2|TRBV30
TGTGCCTGGAGTCATCGGGGGGTGAGAGAGGAGCAGTACTTC
CAWSHRGVREEQYF
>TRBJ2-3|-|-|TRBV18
TGTGCCAGCTCACCACCGCCAGGGGATGATACGCAGTATTTT
CASSPPPGDDTQYF
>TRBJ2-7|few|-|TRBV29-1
TGCAGCGTGCGTGGAGGGCGGGAGCAGTACTTC
CSVRGGREQYF